The TCR beta chain under discussion was sequenced for a study of identical twins. General study results and limits: Conclusions rested on cross-sectional statistics rather than following the same donors. With beta out-of-frame sequences, excess sharing by twins was weaker.

Trimming removed 4 bases from V and 0 bases from J, with 10 bases in between. This CDR3 is built from 14 residues. Germline CDR1 and CDR2: SGHRS and YFSETQ. TCRdb itself ran the 5' RACE reads through MiXCR, one entry per CDR3 protein. The table records 540,000 or so distinct CDR3 sequences, 20% to 25% of them present only once. Comments on this clonotype: Its antigen is unidentified.

These data were also filed under a second study, of yellow fever vaccine responses in identical twins.

This sequence originates from a woman aged 18-29 years in good health. V gene TRBV5-1 combines with J gene TRBJ1-1; D remains ambiguous. Sequencing was performed on CD4+ T cells sorted from blood. This chain's CDR3 is CASSIFSMNTEAFF. The CDR3, as DNA: TGCGCCAGCAGCATATTTTCGATGAACACTGAAGCTTTCTTT. Complete variable domain (other parts from reference TRBV5-1 and TRBJ1-1): KAGVTQTPRYLIKTRGQQVTLSCSPISGHRSVSWYQQTPGQGLQFLFEYFSETQRNKGNFPGRFSGRQFSNSRSEMNVSTLELGDSALYLCASSIFSMNTEAFFGQGTRLTVV.